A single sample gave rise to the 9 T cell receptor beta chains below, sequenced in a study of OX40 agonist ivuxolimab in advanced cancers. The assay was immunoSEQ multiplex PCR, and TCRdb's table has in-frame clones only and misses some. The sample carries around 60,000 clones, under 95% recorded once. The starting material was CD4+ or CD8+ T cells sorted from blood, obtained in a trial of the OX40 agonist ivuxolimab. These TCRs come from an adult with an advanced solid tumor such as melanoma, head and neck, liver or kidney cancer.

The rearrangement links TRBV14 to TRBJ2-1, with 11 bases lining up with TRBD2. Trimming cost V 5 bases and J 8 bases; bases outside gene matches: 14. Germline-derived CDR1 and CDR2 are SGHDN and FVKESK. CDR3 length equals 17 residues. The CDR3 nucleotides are TGTGCCAGCAGCGAAAGGGGGACTAGCGGCCCAAAGTATGAGCAGTTCTTC. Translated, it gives CASSERGTSGPKYEQFF.

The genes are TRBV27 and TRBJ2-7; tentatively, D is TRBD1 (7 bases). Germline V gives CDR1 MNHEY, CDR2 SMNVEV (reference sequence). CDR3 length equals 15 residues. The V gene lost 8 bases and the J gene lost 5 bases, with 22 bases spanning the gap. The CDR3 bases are TGTGCCAGCGGAGGGGGCGGGCTTCTGGAGAACGAGCAGTACTTC. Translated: CASGGGGLLENEQYF.

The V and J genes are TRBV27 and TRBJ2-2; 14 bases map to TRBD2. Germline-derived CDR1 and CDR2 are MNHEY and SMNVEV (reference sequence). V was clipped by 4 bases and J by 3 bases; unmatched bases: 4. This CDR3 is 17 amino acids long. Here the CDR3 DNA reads TGTGCCAGCAGTTCAGGACTAGCGGGAGGTCACACCGGGGAGCTGTTTTTT. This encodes CASSSGLAGGHTGELFF.

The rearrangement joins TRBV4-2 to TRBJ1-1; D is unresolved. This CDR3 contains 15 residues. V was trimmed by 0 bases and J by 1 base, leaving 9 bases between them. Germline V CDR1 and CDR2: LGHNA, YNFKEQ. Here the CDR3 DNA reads TGTGCCAGCAGCCAAGATGAGGGTACGAACACTGAAGCTTTCTTT. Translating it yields CASSQDEGTNTEAFF.

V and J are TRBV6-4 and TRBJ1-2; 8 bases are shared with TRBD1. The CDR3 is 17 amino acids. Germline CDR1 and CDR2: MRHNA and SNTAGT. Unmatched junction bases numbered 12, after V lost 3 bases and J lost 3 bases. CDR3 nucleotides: TGTGCCAGCAGTGAGGGGGGGATAGAGGACAGGGACTATGGCTACACCTTC. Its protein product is CASSEGGIEDRDYGYTF.

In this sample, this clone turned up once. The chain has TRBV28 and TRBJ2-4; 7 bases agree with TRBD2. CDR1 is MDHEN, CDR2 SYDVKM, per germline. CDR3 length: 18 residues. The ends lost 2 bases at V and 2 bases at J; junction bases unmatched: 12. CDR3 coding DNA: TGTGCCAGCAGTTTAGGGACTACCAAGGGGAGGACCAAAAACATTCAGTACTTC. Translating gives CASSLGTTKGRTKNIQYF. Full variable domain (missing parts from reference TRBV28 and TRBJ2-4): DVKVTQSSRYLVKRTGEKVFLECVQDMDHENMFWYRQDPGLGLRLIYFSYDVKMKEKGDIPEGYSVSREKKERFSLILESASTNQTSMYLCASSLGTTKGRTKNIQYFGAGTRLSVL.

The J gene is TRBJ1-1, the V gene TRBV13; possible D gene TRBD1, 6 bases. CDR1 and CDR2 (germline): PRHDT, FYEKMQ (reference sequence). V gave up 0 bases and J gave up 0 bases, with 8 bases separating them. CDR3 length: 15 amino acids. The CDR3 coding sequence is TGTGCCAGCAGCTTAGGGGCAGGGGTGAACACTGAAGCTTTCTTT. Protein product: CASSLGAGVNTEAFF.

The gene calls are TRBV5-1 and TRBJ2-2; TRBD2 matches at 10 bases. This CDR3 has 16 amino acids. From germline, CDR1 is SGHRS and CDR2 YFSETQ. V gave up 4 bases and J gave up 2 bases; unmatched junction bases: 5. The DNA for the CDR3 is TGCGCCAGCAGCACAGCTAGCGGGGGAAACACCGGGGAGCTGTTTTTT. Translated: CASSTASGGNTGELFF.

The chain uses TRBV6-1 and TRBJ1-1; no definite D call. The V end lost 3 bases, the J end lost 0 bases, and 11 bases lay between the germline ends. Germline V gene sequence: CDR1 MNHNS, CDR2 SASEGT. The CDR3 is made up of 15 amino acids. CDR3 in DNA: TGTGCCAGCAGTGAGGGGATGACGATGAACACTGAAGCTTTCTTT. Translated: CASSEGMTMNTEAFF.